The 20 T cell receptor beta chains below all came from one sample that was sequenced in a study of vaccination and CD4 T cells after COVID-19 (dated by TCRdb to the early 2020s). The protocol used for the library was PCR. The instrument given in TCRdb is Illumina iSeq 100. TCR sequencing of DNA from cultured CD4+ T cells used the Oncomine TCR Beta short-read assay at the Johns Hopkins FTIC core. In TCRdb, the public reads were trimmed at Q25 with fastp and aligned with MiXCR, with productive beta chains retained. Merged by CDR3 protein, the rows form single entries marked with the most common genes and DNA. The sample records around 7,000 distinct CDR3 sequences, approximately 40% of which are singletons. The ten largest clones take up about 22% of the sample. What the treatment or condition label conveys for this sample: roughly 10-day PBMC culture with coronavirus spike peptide pools or control peptides (ViraFEST assay). CD4+ T cells from unexposed donors were collected before the COVID-19 pandemic (2011-2018).

No antigen has been assigned to these receptors. What was sequenced was CD4+ T cells from blood, cultured in vitro. Receptors were obtained from a human donor in good health.

This clonotype was found a few times. The CDR3 coding sequence is TGTGCCAGCAGACCCGGGACAGGGGGGCTCTACGAGCAGTACTTC. Translating it yields CASRPGTGGLYEQYF. V gene TRBV6-1 combines with J gene TRBJ2-7, with 11 nucleotides matching TRBD1. This CDR3 comprises 15 residues. CDR1 and CDR2 from the germline V gene are MNHNS and SASEGT. V lost 6 bases to trimming and J lost 3 bases; unmatched junction nucleotides: 7.

This chain joins TRBV12-3 or TRBV12-4 and TRBJ2-3; D ambiguous. Trimming removed 11 bases from V and 6 bases from J, with 9 bases in between. There are 10 residues in the CDR3. CDR3 protein: CAVVADTQYF. The CDR3, as DNA: TGTGCCGTGGTGGCGGATACGCAGTATTTT.

This clonotype occurred a few times. J is TRBJ2-7 and V is TRBV6-1; TRBD1 agrees at 9 bases. Germline V gives CDR1 MNHNS, CDR2 SASEGT. The CDR3 is 16 residues long. Trimming cost V 6 bases and J 0 bases; bases outside gene matches: 9. CDR3 nucleotide sequence: TGTGCCAGCAGCTCCCCCGGGACAGGGCGCTCCTACGAGCAGTACTTC. This encodes CASSSPGTGRSYEQYF.

This chain connects TRBV7-8 to TRBJ2-7; D possibly matches TRBD1 or TRBD2 (5 bases each). Looked up from germline, CDR1 is SGHVS and CDR2 is FQNEAQ. This CDR3 has 16 amino acids. Between the trimmed V and J ends, which lost 1 base and 2 bases, there was a span of 15 bases. In nucleotides, the CDR3 is TGTGCCAGCAGCTTAGGCTGGGACGAACTTACCTACGAGCAGTACTTC. This gives the protein CASSLGWDELTYEQYF.

The genes are TRBV7-6 and TRBJ1-6; no clear D. The CDR3 totals 18 residues. Germline loops: CDR1 SGHVS, CDR2 FNYEAQ. V was clipped by 0 bases and J by 9 bases, with 21 bases between them. As DNA, the CDR3 is TGTGCCAGCAGCTTAGCCGGGTGGCAGCAGCGATGGAGTTCACCCCTCCACTTT. Protein sequence: CASSLAGWQQRWSSPLHF. The full variable domain, in which reference TRBV7-6 and TRBJ1-6 provide the parts outside the CDR3, is GAGVSQSPRYKVTKRGQDVALRCDPISGHVSLYWYRQALGQGPEFLTYFNYEAQQDKSGLPNDRFSAERPEGSISTLTIQRTEQRDSAMYRCASSLAGWQQRWSSPLHFGNGTRLTVT.

V and J are TRBV12-3 or TRBV12-4 and TRBJ1-1; D not resolved. CDR3 length: 16 amino acids. V was cut by 6 bases and J by 4 bases, with 21 bases left in between. The CDR3 sequence is CASRTWSGPVGTEAFF. The CDR3 DNA reads TGTGCCAGCAGGACTTGGTCCGGACCGGTGGGCACTGAAGCTTTCTTT.

Sample share makes this clonotype large (0.1 to 1%). This sequence joins TRBV7-9 and TRBJ1-1, with TRBD1 matching over 9 bases. The CDR3 sequence is 13 residues long. The J segment lost 9 bases and the V segment lost 5 bases, leaving 7 bases of the junction unmatched. Germline lookup yields CDR1 SEHNR and CDR2 FQNEAQ (reference sequence). In nucleotides, the CDR3 is TGTGCCAGCAGCCCCAGTGGACAGGGGAAAGCTTTCTTT. Its translation: CASSPSGQGKAFF.

This clonotype was picked up a small number of times. The gene calls are TRBV7-9 and TRBJ1-1; 9 nucleotides align to TRBD1. CDR1 and CDR2 from the germline V gene are SEHNR and FQNEAQ (reference sequence). This CDR3 spans 15 amino acids. The V gene end was trimmed by 5 bases and the J gene end by 4 bases; junction bases not matched to a gene: 8. The CDR3, as DNA: TGTGCCAGCAGCCCCGGACAGGGGTTTGGCACTGAAGCTTTCTTT. It is translated as CASSPGQGFGTEAFF.

The chain is built from TRBV27 and TRBJ1-1, with D uncertain. Trimming removed 0 bases from V and 6 bases from J, with 8 bases in between. The CDR3 sequence is 13 residues long. Germline loops: CDR1 MNHEY, CDR2 SMNVEV (reference sequence). In DNA, the CDR3 is TGTGCCAGCAGTTTATCTGATTATGCTGAAGCTTTCTTT. Its translation is CASSLSDYAEAFF.

This sequence joins TRBV6-4 and TRBJ2-5, with 12 bases identical to TRBD2. The V and J ends lost 8 bases and 4 bases, in that order; junction bases with no gene match: 8. The CDR3 covers 15 residues. Germline CDR1 MRHNA, CDR2 SNTAGT. The CDR3 DNA reads as TGTGCCAGCTCACGGACTAGCGGGGAGGCAGAGACCCAGTACTTC. Amino acids: CASSRTSGEAETQYF.

This clonotype turned up a few times. The chain carries TRBV6-1 and TRBJ2-7; D gene uncertain. CDR3 length: 12 amino acids. The V and J ends lost 6 bases and 0 bases respectively, with 6 bases between them. Germline CDR1 reads MNHNS; CDR2 reads SASEGT. CDR3 loop: CASSFNSYEQYF. The CDR3 bases are TGTGCCAGCAGCTTCAACTCCTACGAGCAGTACTTC.

This chain uses TRBV30 with TRBJ1-1; D remains unclear. The CDR3 extends over 13 amino acids. With 4 bases removed from V and 1 base from J, the gap between germline ends came to 10 bases. The germline V gene has CDR1 GTSNPN and CDR2 SVGIG (reference sequence). CDR3 residues: CAWTRAGNTEAFF. In DNA, the CDR3 is TGTGCCTGGACGAGGGCGGGGAACACTGAAGCTTTCTTT.

CDR3 sequence (DNA): TGTGCCAGCAGTTACGGACAGGGCGGGTCCACAGATACGCAGTATTTT. This sequence encodes CASSYGQGGSTDTQYF. The chain employs TRBV12-3 or TRBV12-4 and TRBJ2-3; 8 bases map to TRBD1. The CDR3 spans 16 residues. Trimming took 4 bases from V and 2 from J; bases not matched to a gene: 8.

The chain uses TRBV20-1 and TRBJ2-7; no clear D gene. The CDR3 loop spans 11 amino acids. V gave up 2 bases and J gave up 4 bases, with 6 bases separating them. Germline lookup yields CDR1 DFQATT and CDR2 SNEGSKA (reference sequence). CDR3 nucleotide sequence: TGCAGTGCTAGAAGAATATACGAGCAGTACTTC. It specifies CSARRIYEQYF.

This sequence joins TRBV2 and TRBJ2-7; 10 nucleotides align to TRBD1. The ends lost 6 bases at V and 6 bases at J; junction bases unmatched: 5. Germline CDR1 reads SNHLY; CDR2 reads FYNNEI. This CDR3 has 13 residues. The CDR3, as DNA: TGTGCCAGCAGGCGACAGGGGGCTCTCGAGCAGTACTTC. Amino acids: CASRRQGALEQYF.

V is TRBV7-3 and J is TRBJ2-6; no firm D call. The CDR3 is 13 amino acids. Per germline, CDR1 SGHTA and CDR2 FQGTGA. V lost 2 bases and J lost 4, with 3 bases in between. The CDR3 DNA follows: TGTGCCAGCAGCTTATACGGGGCCAACGTCCTGACTTTC. The encoded protein is CASSLYGANVLTF.

This clonotype is categorized as medium-sized. The chain is built from TRBV11-2 and TRBJ1-1; TRBD1 might be the D (6 bases). V lost 6 bases, J lost 10 bases, and 12 bases lay in between. This CDR3 contains 11 residues. Germline CDR1 reads SGHAT; CDR2 reads FQNNGV. The CDR3 region has the DNA TGTGCCAGCAGGGAGGGGGTAGGAGCTTTCTTT. Translation: CASREGVGAFF.

This clonotype was found a few times. The genes are TRBV20-1 and TRBJ2-5; D gene ambiguous. Trimming took 4 bases from V and 4 from J, leaving 25 bases between them. This CDR3 is 17 amino acids long. The germline V gene has CDR1 DFQATT and CDR2 SNEGSKA (reference sequence). CDR3 in amino acids: CSATRSFASGSLETQYF. The CDR3 nucleotides are TGCAGTGCTACCCGGTCTTTCGCGTCCGGGTCATTAGAGACCCAGTACTTC.

The chain recombines TRBV20-1 with TRBJ2-2, with TRBD1 matching over 10 bases. The CDR3 runs to 14 residues. The trim removed 4 bases at V and 4 bases at J, leaving 3 bases unmatched. The germline V gene has CDR1 DFQATT and CDR2 SNEGSKA (reference sequence). The CDR3 loop is CSATDRGITGELFF. The DNA for the CDR3 is TGCAGTGCTACGGACAGGGGGATCACCGGGGAGCTGTTTTTT.

This clonotype was observed a few times. This sequence joins TRBV12-3 or TRBV12-4 and TRBJ1-6, with D perhaps TRBD1 (5 bases). This CDR3 is built from 12 residues. The V and J ends lost 6 bases and 10 bases respectively, with 10 bases between them. The CDR3 DNA reads as TGTGCCAGCAGGCGCGGGGGATCACCCCTCCACTTT. It is translated as CASRRGGSPLHF.